A selection of T cell receptor beta chains follows, all from one sample in a study of T cells after yellow fever vaccination. TCRdb redid the calling of the 5' RACE reads with MiXCR, one entry per CDR3 protein. The data hold about 300,000 distinct CDR3 sequences, with under 9% observed a single time. The specimen comprised CD4+ T cells sorted from PBMCs, sampled 5 days after the yellow fever booster vaccination. The receptor source for this set is a man aged 18 to 29 who received the YFV17D yellow fever vaccine. Each CDR3 is given with its conserved first and last residue. A D gene is named only where the DNA matches it firmly. Clone size, where shown, is once, few, many, or a class for clones that have expanded.

>-|TRBV20-1|TRBJ2-5|TRBD1
CSARVGQGGETQYF
TGCAGTGCTAGAGTGGGACAGGGGGGCGAGACCCAGTACTTC
>many|TRBV6-5|TRBJ2-3|TRBD2
CASSYSGAGKDTQYF
TGTGCCAGCAGTTATAGCGGGGCCGGTAAAGATACGCAGTATTTT
>few|TRBV15|TRBJ2-4|-
CATSTRQIADLAKNIQYF
TGTGCCACCAGCACCCGACAGATAGCGGATCTAGCCAAAAACATTCAGTACTTC
>-|TRBV6-1|TRBJ1-1|-
CASHPTRGGGSEAFF
TGTGCCAGCCACCCCACAAGGGGCGGCGGGTCTGAAGCTTTCTTT
>few|TRBV20-1|TRBJ2-3|-
CSARVPGTSTDTQYF
TGCAGTGCTAGAGTTCCCGGGACCAGCACAGATACGCAGTATTTT
>few|TRBV15|TRBJ2-5|TRBD2
CATRRRGGTETQYF
TGTGCCACCAGGCGTCGGGGGGGCACAGAGACCCAGTACTTC
>many|TRBV3-1|TRBJ2-1|TRBD2
CASRGTERGPGEQFF
TGTGCCAGCAGAGGCACCGAGCGGGGGCCGGGTGAGCAGTTCTTC
>few|TRBV7-2|TRBJ1-5|TRBD1
CASSLAYDRASNQPQHF
TGTGCCAGCAGCTTAGCCTACGACAGGGCAAGCAATCAGCCCCAGCATTTT
>-|TRBV11-2|TRBJ2-3|-
CASSFGDPDTQYF
TGTGCCAGCAGCTTCGGGGATCCAGATACGCAGTATTTT
>-|TRBV7-2|TRBJ2-1|TRBD2
CASSSEPGLATQFF
TGTGCCAGCAGCTCTGAACCGGGACTAGCGACGCAGTTCTTC
>-|TRBV6-5|TRBJ1-1|-
CASSDHRASNTEAFF
TGTGCCAGCAGTGATCACAGGGCCTCGAACACTGAAGCTTTCTTT
>-|TRBV5-1|TRBJ2-6|-
CASSLASHSGANVLTF
TGCGCCAGCAGCTTGGCCTCGCACTCTGGGGCCAACGTCCTGACTTTC
>-|TRBV3-1|TRBJ2-3|-
CASSQDPTDTQYF
TGTGCCAGCAGCCAGGACCCCACAGATACGCAGTATTTT
>many|TRBV5-1|TRBJ1-2|-
CASSFETPNYGYTF
TGCGCCAGCAGCTTTGAGACTCCTAACTATGGCTACACCTTC
>few|TRBV7-9|TRBJ2-2|-
CASSQLLGSNTGELFF
TGTGCCAGCAGCCAACTATTAGGATCGAACACCGGGGAGCTGTTTTTT
>few|TRBV4-1|TRBJ2-5|-
CASSQDLGQTFQETQYF
TGCGCCAGCAGCCAAGATCTTGGACAGACTTTCCAAGAGACCCAGTACTTC
>few|TRBV6-6|TRBJ2-4|-
CASSYGPGVRNIQYF
TGTGCCAGCAGTTACGGGCCAGGGGTGCGAAACATTCAGTACTTC
>-|TRBV3-1|TRBJ1-5|-
CASSQEWSGPQHF
TGTGCCAGCAGCCAAGAATGGTCAGGGCCCCAGCATTTT
>few|TRBV7-2|TRBJ2-1|-
CASSLVVSSYNEQFF
TGTGCCAGCAGCTTAGTTGTGAGCTCCTACAATGAGCAGTTCTTC
>few|TRBV3-1|TRBJ1-3|-
CASSQLGTFLSGNTIYF
TGTGCCAGCAGCCAACTAGGGACGTTTCTCTCTGGAAACACCATATATTTT
>many|TRBV7-2|TRBJ2-7|TRBD2
CASSSPTSGGSYEQYF
TGTGCCAGCAGCTCGCCGACTAGCGGGGGATCCTACGAGCAGTACTTC
>-|TRBV6-2/TRBV6-3|TRBJ2-5|TRBD2
CASSYPRTSGGYETQYF
TGTGCCAGCAGTTACCCCCGGACTAGCGGGGGGTATGAGACCCAGTACTTC
>-|TRBV18|TRBJ1-6|-
CASSRGTDSPLHF
TGTGCCAGCTCACGGGGGACGGACTCGCCCCTCCACTTT
>-|TRBV5-1|TRBJ1-4|-
CASSGQGQANEKLFF
TGCGCCAGCAGCGGGCAGGGCCAGGCTAATGAAAAACTGTTTTTT
>-|TRBV30|TRBJ2-7|-
CAWSPGLPLTEQYF
TGTGCCTGGAGTCCCGGACTACCTTTAACCGAGCAGTACTTC
>few|TRBV5-1|TRBJ1-6|TRBD1
CASSIPGQGGSYNSPLHF
TGCGCCAGCAGCATTCCGGGACAGGGGGGTTCCTATAATTCACCCCTCCACTTT
>-|TRBV30|TRBJ2-7|-
CAWRGQSRSEQYF
TGTGCCTGGAGGGGGCAGTCTCGCAGCGAGCAGTACTTC
>few|TRBV4-2|TRBJ1-5|-
CASSQDAGTNQPQHF
TGTGCCAGCAGCCAAGATGCAGGGACTAATCAGCCCCAGCATTTT
>-|TRBV9|TRBJ2-3|TRBD2
CASRATSGSTDTQYF
TGTGCCAGCAGGGCTACTAGCGGAAGCACAGATACGCAGTATTTT
>few|TRBV20-1|TRBJ1-4|TRBD1
CSARALRGQANEKLFF
TGCAGTGCTAGAGCGTTGAGGGGGCAGGCTAATGAAAAACTGTTTTTT
>-|TRBV6-4|TRBJ1-1|-
CASSDTRPNQNTEAFF
TGTGCCAGCAGTGACACGAGACCGAACCAGAACACTGAAGCTTTCTTT